This entry lists 8 T cell receptor beta chains sequenced from one sample in a study of spatial heterogeneity in lung cancer. General study points: Within tumors, counts of expanded alpha and beta TCRs tracked tumor mutation counts.

What these receptors recognize is not known. As to time point: sample taken at primary tumor resection. TCRdb re-called the 5' RACE reads with MiXCR, one entry per CDR3 protein. The sample carries about 14,000 distinct CDR3 sequences, about 4.8% recorded once. The sample in question was lung tumor tissue, obtained at surgery. These TCRs come from a female donor with early-stage non-small cell lung cancer.

This clonotype was found many times. As an off-target read in a library built for alpha chains, this beta chain has a frequency of little significance. J is TRBJ2-3 and V is TRBV29-1; 7 bases map to TRBD1. This CDR3 has 15 amino acids. Germline V lookup: CDR1 SQVTM, CDR2 ANQGSEA. V was pared by 4 bases and J by 0 bases, with 7 bases of the junction left unmatched. The CDR3 loop is CSVATGVHSTDTQYF. DNA for the CDR3: TGCAGCGTTGCTACAGGGGTTCACAGCACAGATACGCAGTATTTT.

In its sample, this clonotype was seen many times. This beta chain lies outside the target of a library built for alpha chains; its clone size means little. The chain uses TRBV28 and TRBJ2-7; maybe TRBD2 (5 bases). Trimming removed 0 bases from V and 3 bases from J, with 9 bases in between. The CDR3 runs to 14 residues. Germline lookup yields CDR1 MDHEN and CDR2 SYDVKM. The CDR3 is CASSLWLAIYEQYF. The CDR3 DNA reads TGTGCCAGCAGTTTATGGCTAGCAATCTACGAGCAGTACTTC.

This clonotype occurred many times. Within a library made for alpha chains, this beta chain is off target, and its count is uninformative. The chain couples TRBV5-1 to TRBJ2-2; D is undetermined. Germline CDR1 SGHRS, CDR2 YFSETQ. CDR3 size: 12 residues. The ends were cut back, 0 bases at V and 8 bases at J, with 5 bases in the middle. Written as DNA, the CDR3 is TGCGCCAGCAGCTTGGGAGCGGGGGAGCTGTTTTTT. Its translation: CASSLGAGELFF. The full variable domain, its missing parts supplied by reference TRBV5-1 and TRBJ2-2, is KAGVTQTPRYLIKTRGQQVTLSCSPISGHRSVSWYQQTPGQGLQFLFEYFSETQRNKGNFPGRFSGRQFSNSRSEMNVSTLELGDSALYLCASSLGAGELFFGEGSRLTVL.

Comment on this clonotype: The size of this beta chain means little, since it is a stray read in a library made for alpha chains. V gene TRBV6-2 or TRBV6-3 combines with J gene TRBJ2-3, with 8 positions matching TRBD2. Unmatched junction bases numbered 5, after V lost 7 bases and J lost 2 bases. CDR1 MNHEY and CDR2 SVGEGT come from the germline V gene. The CDR3 covers 14 residues. In nucleotides, the CDR3 is TGTGCCAGCATCCCCGGGGGGGCCACAGATACGCAGTATTTT. Protein product: CASIPGGATDTQYF.

This clonotype was detected many times. Because the library targeted alpha chains, this beta chain is an off-target read whose size means little. The chain uses TRBV29-1 and TRBJ2-1; maybe TRBD2 (6 bases). The CDR3 length is 12 residues. Germline loops: CDR1 SQVTM, CDR2 ANQGSEA. V lost 6 bases and J 4 bases, leaving 10 bases between the germline ends. CDR3 nucleotides: TGCAGCGTCCGGGAGCCTTACAATGAGCAGTTCTTC. Protein product: CSVREPYNEQFF.

This clonotype was found many times. This beta chain appears as a stray read in a library generated for alpha chains; its size is not informative. The V and J genes are TRBV19 and TRBJ1-2; D not certain. The CDR3 sequence is 13 residues long. Germline CDR1 and CDR2: LNHDA and SQIVND (reference sequence). This CDR3 reads CAVRSDGYDGYTF. CDR3 DNA: TGTGCAGTAAGATCCGACGGCTACGATGGCTACACCTTC.

This clonotype was seen repeatedly, ten times or more. This beta chain turned up in a library designed for alpha chains; as an off-target read, its abundance says little. This chain connects TRBV7-2 to TRBJ2-1; 8 bases match TRBD1. The CDR3 has 14 amino acids. Germline V gives CDR1 SGHTA, CDR2 FQGNSA. The V segment lost 5 bases and the J segment 6 bases; nucleotides outside the gene matches: 6. The CDR3 DNA is TGTGCCAGCAGCCCTACACAGGGGGTCAATGAGCAGTTCTTC. It yields the protein CASSPTQGVNEQFF.

This clonotype was counted between two and nine times. This beta chain lies outside the target of a library built for alpha chains; its clone size means little. This chain connects TRBV6-6 to TRBJ1-4; D uncertain. The CDR3 runs to 15 residues. Germline values: CDR1 MNHNY, CDR2 SVGAGI (reference sequence). The V gene lost 8 bases and the J gene lost 3 bases, with 16 bases spanning the gap. CDR3 sequence: CASLDQRKANEKLFF. The CDR3, as DNA: TGTGCCAGCTTGGATCAACGGAAGGCTAATGAAAAACTGTTTTTT.